Below, 25 T cell receptor beta chains from the same sample are listed, as sequenced in a study of CD8+ T cells in alopecia areata. Reverse transcribed after extraction, RNA yielded cDNA as the sequencing template. Assay used: immunoSEQ multiplex PCR; TCRdb lists only in-frame clones, some missing. The sample yields 180,000 or so clones, around 71% seen once. The sequences come from CD8+ T cells sorted from blood, collected at week 0. The receptors here all came from a human donor with alopecia areata.

The chain combines TRBV5-1 with TRBJ1-1; 8 bases line up with TRBD1. Germline values: CDR1 SGHRS, CDR2 YFSETQ. Trimming took 4 bases from V and 1 from J; bases not matched to a gene: 12. The length of the CDR3 is 17 residues. The CDR3: CASSLHRSGTGNTEAFF. CDR3 bases: TGCGCCAGCAGCCTCCATAGGTCCGGGACAGGGAACACTGAAGCTTTCTTT.

The J gene is TRBJ2-7, the V gene TRBV4-2, with 8 bases identical to TRBD2. This CDR3 contains 17 residues. V shed 1 base and J 1 base; nucleotides not matched to a gene: 9. Germline values: CDR1 LGHNA, CDR2 YNFKEQ. The chain's CDR3 is CASSQVGIAGISYEQYF. The DNA of the CDR3 is TGTGCCAGCAGCCAAGTGGGCATAGCGGGGATTTCCTACGAGCAGTACTTC.

V gene TRBV29-1 combines with J gene TRBJ2-2; 11 positions match TRBD1. CDR1 is SQVTM, CDR2 ANQGSEA, per germline. The ends lost 0 bases at V and 6 bases at J; junction bases unmatched: 12. This CDR3 is 18 amino acids long. The DNA for the CDR3 is TGCAGCGTTGAAGAAGTAGATCGGACAGGGGGCTATCCCGGGGAGCTGTTTTTT. Translating gives CSVEEVDRTGGYPGELFF.

This clone was seen only a few times. The chain links TRBV29-1 to TRBJ2-1; TRBD1 matches at 7 bases. Germline V CDR1 and CDR2: SQVTM, ANQGSEA. This CDR3 is 13 amino acids long. Unmatched junction bases numbered 3, after V lost 5 bases and J lost 2 bases. CDR3 protein: CSVRGPTYNEQFF. CDR3 in DNA: TGCAGCGTTAGGGGGCCAACCTACAATGAGCAGTTCTTC.

In its sample, this clone was seen a few times. This sequence joins TRBV2 and TRBJ1-1; 7 bases map to TRBD1. V was pared by 8 bases and J by 8 bases, with 8 bases of the junction left unmatched. CDR1 SNHLY and CDR2 FYNNEI come from the germline V gene. This CDR3 spans 12 amino acids. In DNA form, the CDR3 reads TGTGCCAGCCTGACAGGGAGGAGGGAAGCTTTCTTT. Protein: CASLTGRREAFF.

This clone was detected only once. Additional DNA sequences in this sample encode the identical CDR3. This rearrangement joins TRBV10-3 to TRBJ2-3; possible D gene TRBD2, 6 bases. Germline CDR1 reads ENHRY; CDR2 reads SYGVKD. CDR3 size: 14 residues. The germline V and J ends were trimmed by 3 bases and 1 base, with 8 bases remaining between them. The CDR3 spells CAISDGGGTDTQYF. Here the CDR3 DNA reads TGTGCCATCAGTGACGGCGGGGGCACAGATACGCAGTATTTT.

This clone was counted a few times. This sequence joins TRBV7-9 and TRBJ1-4; no reliable D call. V was cut by 6 bases and J by 7 bases, with 9 bases left in between. Germline V gene data show CDR1 as SEHNR and CDR2 as FQNEAQ (reference sequence). CDR3 length: 12 amino acids. As DNA, the CDR3 is TGTGCCAGCAGTTCGGCCGGTGAAAAACTGTTTTTT. This sequence encodes CASSSAGEKLFF.

The rearrangement links TRBV25-1 to TRBJ1-2; TRBD1 might be the D (6 bases). The germline gives CDR1 MGHDK, CDR2 SYGVNS. Trimming left V 8 bases short and J 2 bases short, with 9 bases between. There are 12 residues in the CDR3. The CDR3 spells CASLTGNYGYTF. Written as DNA, the CDR3 is TGTGCCAGCTTAACAGGGAACTATGGCTACACCTTC.

V and J are TRBV2 and TRBJ2-5, with D hard to call. V was shortened by 5 bases and J by 4 bases, with 8 bases between the two germline ends. The CDR3 runs to 12 residues. The V gene's germline CDR1 is SNHLY and CDR2 FYNNEI. CDR3: CASSRSRETQYF. CDR3 in DNA: TGTGCCAGCAGTAGGTCTCGAGAGACCCAGTACTTC.

The sample holds a few counts of this clone. DNA for the CDR3: TGCAGCGTTGAAGATCTTGGGTCGGCCAGGGAGACCCAGTACTTC. As protein: CSVEDLGSARETQYF. V is TRBV29-1 and J is TRBJ2-5; unclear D gene. CDR1 is SQVTM, CDR2 ANQGSEA, per germline. The CDR3 sequence is 15 residues long. Trimming left V 0 bases short and J 5 bases short, with 16 bases between.

The chain is built from TRBV4-1 and TRBJ1-2; TRBD1 might be the D (6 bases). Trimming took 1 base from V and 2 from J, leaving 11 bases between them. This CDR3 has 15 amino acids. The germline V gene has CDR1 MGHRA and CDR2 YSYEKL. DNA of the CDR3: TGCGCCAGCAGCCAAGTAGAACAGGGAAACTATGGCTACACCTTC. Its translation is CASSQVEQGNYGYTF.

The rearrangement links TRBV11-2 to TRBJ2-1; D not resolved. The CDR3 is 12 residues long. Germline CDR1 and CDR2: SGHAT and FQNNGV. V lost 5 bases to trimming and J lost 7 bases, with 9 bases between them. CDR3 loop: CASSIARNEQFF. The CDR3 bases are TGTGCCAGCAGCATAGCAAGGAATGAGCAGTTCTTC. Combining the CDR3 with reference TRBV11-2 and TRBJ2-1 gives the whole variable domain EAGVAQSPRYKIIEKRQSVAFWCNPISGHATLYWYQQILGQGPKLLIQFQNNGVVDDSQLPKDRFSAERLKGVDSTLKIQPAKLEDSAVYLCASSIARNEQFFGPGTRLTVL.

This chain uses TRBV15 with TRBJ1-1; D gene uncertain. The germline V gene encodes CDR1 LNHNV and CDR2 YYDKDF (reference sequence). The CDR3 is made up of 12 amino acids. Trimming removed 5 bases from V and 0 bases from J, with 4 bases in between. The CDR3 here is CATSVMNTEAFF. DNA of the CDR3: TGTGCCACCAGCGTTATGAACACTGAAGCTTTCTTT.

The genes are TRBV27 and TRBJ1-5; TRBD1 aligns across 9 bases. CDR3 length: 13 residues. The germline gives CDR1 MNHEY, CDR2 SMNVEV (reference sequence). V lost 6 bases to trimming and J lost 6 bases; unmatched junction nucleotides: 3. The CDR3 region has the DNA TGTGCCAGCAGACAGGGGGCTGGTCAGCCCCAGCATTTT. Protein product: CASRQGAGQPQHF.

This clone was seen a few times. The V and J genes are TRBV19 and TRBJ1-1; 7 bases agree with TRBD1. The germline CDR1 and CDR2 sequences are LNHDA and SQIVND (reference sequence). Unmatched junction bases numbered 4, after V lost 5 bases and J lost 1 base. The CDR3 extends over 14 amino acids. DNA of the CDR3: TGTGCCAGTAGTCCAGGGGGAGCGAACACTGAAGCTTTCTTT. This translates into CASSPGGANTEAFF.

This clone showed up many times. V and J are TRBV5-1 and TRBJ2-7; tentatively, D is TRBD1 (5 bases). CDR1 and CDR2 (germline): SGHRS, YFSETQ. The ends were cut back, 4 bases at V and 5 bases at J, with 13 bases in the middle. CDR3 size: 13 residues. The CDR3 spells CASSPRAWDEQYF. CDR3 DNA: TGCGCCAGCAGCCCCAGGGCTTGGGACGAGCAGTACTTC.

The V and J genes are TRBV30 and TRBJ2-7; TRBD1 agrees at 8 bases. Trimming at V came to 2 bases and at J to 6 bases, leaving 12 bases not matched to a gene. The CDR3 length is 15 residues. In germline, CDR1 is GTSNPN, CDR2 SVGIG (reference sequence). The CDR3 region has the DNA TGTGCCTGGAGTCCGGACAGGGTATGGTCTCCCGAGCAGTACTTC. Encoded protein: CAWSPDRVWSPEQYF. Variable domain in full (rest from reference TRBV30 and TRBJ2-7): SQTIHQWPATLVQPVGSPLSLECTVEGTSNPNLYWYRQAAGRGLQLLFYSVGIGQISSEVPQNLSASRPQDRQFILSSKKLLLSDSGFYLCAWSPDRVWSPEQYFGPGTRLTVT.

This chain joins TRBV7-8 and TRBJ2-7; 9 bases line up with TRBD1. V dropped 5 bases and J dropped 6; count of bases not matched to a gene: 11. The CDR3 is 15 amino acids. The germline gives CDR1 SGHVS, CDR2 FQNEAQ. The CDR3 region has the DNA TGTGCCAGCAGCCCACCTCGGACAGGGGTTGCCGAGCAGTACTTC. This gives the protein CASSPPRTGVAEQYF. The full variable domain, its missing parts supplied by reference TRBV7-8 and TRBJ2-7, is GAGVSQSPRYKVAKRGQDVALRCDPISGHVSLFWYQQALGQGPEFLTYFQNEAQLDKSGLPSDRFFAERPEGSVSTLKIQRTQQEDSAVYLCASSPPRTGVAEQYFGPGTRLTVT.

The V and J genes are TRBV29-1 and TRBJ2-5; D uncertain. Germline V lookup: CDR1 SQVTM, CDR2 ANQGSEA. V dropped 6 bases and J dropped 5 bases, with 10 bases sitting between them. This CDR3 region has 11 residues. CDR3 sequence (DNA): TGCAGCGTCTCAGGACCCGAGACCCAGTACTTC. This sequence encodes CSVSGPETQYF.

This clone has at least ten counts. The chain joins TRBV7-9 to TRBJ2-1; D is tentatively TRBD1 or TRBD2 (5 bases each). CDR1 SEHNR and CDR2 FQNEAQ come from the germline V gene (reference sequence). The CDR3 totals 12 residues. The germline V and J ends were trimmed by 8 bases and 10 bases, with 15 bases remaining between them. Written as DNA, the CDR3 is TGTGCCAGCGAGGGGAGCGGCCGAGAGCAGTTCTTC. It encodes CASEGSGREQFF.

The gene calls are TRBV30 and TRBJ2-3; 8 bases fit TRBD2. Germline assignment: CDR1 GTSNPN and CDR2 SVGIG (reference sequence). This CDR3 comprises 15 residues. J gave up 3 bases and V 0 bases, and 5 bases lay outside the gene matches. The CDR3, as DNA: TGTGCCTGGAGTGTAAGCGGGGGCATAACAGATACGCAGTATTTT. Residues: CAWSVSGGITDTQYF.

J is TRBJ2-5 and V is TRBV7-9; TRBD1 is a possible D gene (5 bases). CDR3 length: 15 amino acids. Germline V gene lookup returns CDR1 SEHNR and CDR2 FQNEAQ (reference sequence). Trimming removed 1 base at V and 5 bases at J, with 14 bases between. Here the CDR3 reads CASSLVQGSMETQYF. CDR3 in DNA: TGTGCCAGCAGCTTAGTCCAGGGATCGATGGAGACCCAGTACTTC.

This clone was recorded once. The rearrangement links TRBV5-6 to TRBJ1-2, with TRBD1 matching over 7 bases. Losses at the gene ends were 0 bases for V and 5 bases for J; bases not matched to a gene: 7. The CDR3 runs 15 residues. Germline lookup yields CDR1 SGHDT and CDR2 YYEEEE. This CDR3 is CASSLEGETGYGYTF. As DNA, the CDR3 is TGTGCCAGCAGCTTGGAGGGTGAGACAGGGTATGGCTACACCTTC.

A single count supports this clone. V gene TRBV29-1 combines with J gene TRBJ2-7; D is tentatively TRBD1 or TRBD2 (5 bases each). V dropped 0 bases and J dropped 4 bases, with 10 bases sitting between them. This CDR3 has 13 residues. The germline gives CDR1 SQVTM, CDR2 ANQGSEA. The CDR3 DNA reads TGCAGCGTTGAAGAACGCGAGGGGTACGAGCAGTACTTC. Its protein is CSVEEREGYEQYF.

This clone was picked up a small number of times. This sequence joins TRBV7-2 and TRBJ1-6; tentative D call: TRBD1 (6 bases). V was pared by 6 bases and J by 5 bases, with 20 bases between. This CDR3 has 17 amino acids. Germline values: CDR1 SGHTA, CDR2 FQGNSA. CDR3 nucleotides: TGTGCCAGCAGTAGTACGGGGGGGCACAGTAATAATTCACCCCTCCACTTT. Translation: CASSSTGGHSNNSPLHF.